The 21 T cell receptor beta chains given below trace back to one sample, sequenced in a study of human T cells and chemical hapten exposure. TCRdb fed the RACE reads into MiXCR, producing one record per CDR3 protein. The repertoire consists of about 99,000 distinct CDR3 sequences, with around 12% occurring once and the leading ten covering roughly 2.1%. Specified time point: patch test 1, 2 weeks after DPC sensitization. Treatment indicated: therapeutic diphenylcyclopropenone sensitization with weekly scalp DPC. The sample here was whole blood, taken in connection with sensitization to the hapten diphenylcyclopropenone (DPC). The source is a woman in her forties with alopecia areata. Some clones in this sample may be carry-over from other donors' samples.

This clonotype was seen at least ten times. CDR3 protein: CASSLEGQGTYEQYF. CDR3 nucleotide sequence: TGCGCCAGCAGCCTCGAAGGACAGGGGACCTACGAGCAGTACTTC. The V call is TRBV5-1, the J call TRBJ2-7, with 9 bases lining up with TRBD1. The V gene's germline CDR1 is SGHRS and CDR2 YFSETQ. With 4 bases clipped from V and 2 bases from J, the junction kept 7 bases outside the gene matches. The CDR3 is 15 amino acids.

This clonotype was picked up a small number of times. This chain uses TRBV21-1 with TRBJ2-7. TRBV21-1 is a pseudogene locus. The CDR3 runs to 12 residues. The CDR3 protein is CASSRSHREQYF. The CDR3 coding sequence is TGTGCCAGCAGCAGAAGCCATAGGGAGCAGTACTTC.

This clonotype was detected a few times. V is TRBV20-1 and J is TRBJ1-5; D remains unclear. This CDR3 spans 13 amino acids. CDR1 and CDR2 from the germline V gene are DFQATT and SNEGSKA (reference sequence). V was trimmed by 3 bases and J by 3 bases, leaving 9 bases between them. In DNA form, the CDR3 reads TGCAGTGCTAGGAGCGAGATCAATCAGCCCCAGCATTTT. This gives the protein CSARSEINQPQHF.

V and J are TRBV18 and TRBJ1-6; TRBD1 matches 8 bases. The length of the CDR3 is 15 residues. V lost 2 bases and J lost 9; bases outside the gene matches: 6. Germline V gene sequence: CDR1 KGHSH, CDR2 LQKENI. CDR3 residues: CASSPSQGAISPLHF. The CDR3 bases are TGTGCCAGCTCACCATCCCAGGGGGCTATTTCACCCCTCCACTTT.

The sample holds many counts of this clonotype. The chain couples TRBV11-2 to TRBJ2-2, with D hard to call. Germline V gives CDR1 SGHAT, CDR2 FQNNGV. The CDR3 extends over 15 amino acids. The V gene lost 5 bases and the J gene lost 1 base, with 11 bases spanning the gap. DNA for the CDR3: TGTGCCAGCAGCCCCCTGGCGAGGAACACCGGGGAGCTGTTTTTT. Translating it yields CASSPLARNTGELFF.

This chain links TRBV3-1 with TRBJ2-7; D gene unclear. Germline V gene data show CDR1 as LGHDT and CDR2 as YNNKEL (reference sequence). V dropped 1 base and J dropped 2 bases, with 21 bases sitting between them. This CDR3 has 18 residues. CDR3 sequence (DNA): TGTGCCAGCAGCCAAGGACCTGCTACCCCGTCCGACCCCTACGAGCAGTACTTC. It codes for CASSQGPATPSDPYEQYF.

Of note for this clonotype: Compared with germline, one end of the junction differs, possibly owing to a read error. The V and J genes are TRBV6-2 or TRBV6-3 and TRBJ2-3; D tentatively reads TRBD1 or TRBD2 (5 bases each). This CDR3 region has 15 residues. Per the germline V gene, CDR1 is MNHEY and CDR2 is SVGEGT. CDR3 nucleotides: TGTGCCAGCAGTCACTCCGGGACGAAGACCGATACGCAGTATTTT. The encoded protein is CASSHSGTKTDTQYF.

This clonotype was counted a few times. The gene calls are TRBV6-5 and TRBJ1-1, with 7 positions matching TRBD1. V lost 5 bases to trimming and J lost 0 bases; unmatched junction nucleotides: 6. The V gene's germline CDR1 is MNHEY and CDR2 SVGAGI. This CDR3 region has 15 residues. CDR3 loop: CASSTVQGMNTEAFF. The CDR3 DNA sequence: TGTGCCAGCAGTACCGTACAGGGGATGAACACTGAAGCTTTCTTT.

This clonotype was seen at least ten times. The rearrangement links TRBV9 to TRBJ2-1; no clear D. This CDR3 is built from 15 residues. Deletions cut 0 bases from V and 5 bases from J, with 12 bases between. Germline V gene sequence: CDR1 SGDLS, CDR2 YYNGEE. CDR3 residues: CASSVDGLVHNEQFF. CDR3 bases: TGTGCCAGCAGCGTAGACGGGCTAGTCCACAATGAGCAGTTCTTC.

This clonotype appeared many times. The V call is TRBV4-3, the J call TRBJ2-3, with no clear D. The V gene lost 0 bases and the J gene lost 6 bases, with 7 bases spanning the gap. This CDR3 has 13 residues. CDR1 and CDR2 (germline): LGHNA, YSLEER. CDR3 region: CASSQDWRDTQYF. In nucleotides, the CDR3 is TGCGCCAGCAGCCAAGATTGGCGGGATACGCAGTATTTT.

The rearrangement uses TRBV29-1 and TRBJ1-1; 7 nucleotides agree with TRBD1. Germline V gene lookup returns CDR1 SQVTM and CDR2 ANQGSEA. CDR3 length: 13 amino acids. Trimming at V came to 3 bases and at J to 0 bases, leaving 1 base not matched to a gene. In nucleotides, the CDR3 is TGCAGCGTTGATAGGGGGCTGAACACTGAAGCTTTCTTT. Amino acid sequence: CSVDRGLNTEAFF.

V is TRBV5-1 and J is TRBJ2-1; 9 bases align to TRBD2. The V gene end was trimmed by 3 bases and the J gene end by 4 bases; junction bases not matched to a gene: 5. This CDR3 is 15 amino acids long. Germline V lookup: CDR1 SGHRS, CDR2 YFSETQ. The CDR3 region is CASSSIAGGYNEQFF. In nucleotides, the CDR3 is TGCGCCAGCAGCTCCATCGCGGGAGGGTACAATGAGCAGTTCTTC.

This clonotype was counted many times. The rearrangement links TRBV20-1 to TRBJ2-7; 7 bases are a match to TRBD2. CDR3 length equals 15 residues. The trim removed 1 base at V and 3 bases at J, leaving 9 bases unmatched. Germline-derived CDR1 and CDR2 are DFQATT and SNEGSKA (reference sequence). CDR3 residues: CSARGSLADIYEQYF. The CDR3 coding sequence is TGCAGTGCTAGAGGGTCCCTAGCGGACATCTACGAGCAGTACTTC.

The chain joins TRBV30 to TRBJ2-5, with D possibly matching TRBD2 (6 bases). Trimming took off 0 bases at V and 9 bases at J, with 26 bases between the two ends. The germline V gene has CDR1 GTSNPN and CDR2 SVGIG (reference sequence). The CDR3 runs to 17 residues. The DNA of the CDR3 is TGTGCCTGGAGTGTACTACAAATGGAGGGCCGGGTGGATCCCCAGTACTTC. This translates into CAWSVLQMEGRVDPQYF.

This clonotype was seen a handful of times. The V and J genes are TRBV10-3 and TRBJ2-2; D ambiguous. CDR1 and CDR2 from the germline V gene are ENHRY and SYGVKD. This CDR3 is 14 amino acids long. Deletions cut 10 bases from V and 0 bases from J, with 12 bases between. The CDR3 region is CATKQLANTGELFF. The CDR3 nucleotides read TGTGCCACCAAACAGCTCGCGAACACCGGGGAGCTGTTTTTT.

J is TRBJ2-1 and V is TRBV21-1; no DNA check was done on the table's D call, TRBD2. TRBV21-1 represents a pseudogene. The CDR3 has 18 residues. The CDR3 bases are TGTGCCAGCAGCAAAGATGGGCTTAGGGGAGGATCCGACAATGAGCAGTTCTTC. Its translation is CASSKDGLRGGSDNEQFF.

There are a few counts of this clonotype. The chain couples TRBV12-3 or TRBV12-4 to TRBJ1-1; D ambiguous. V gave up 2 bases and J gave up 1 base, with 5 bases separating them. This CDR3 has 13 amino acids. In DNA form, the CDR3 reads TGTGCCAGCAGTTTAAAAAGGAACACTGAAGCTTTCTTT. Translating it yields CASSLKRNTEAFF.

Ten or more counts support this clonotype. The V gene is TRBV12-3 or TRBV12-4, the J gene TRBJ1-5; D might be TRBD1 (5 bases). CDR3 length: 15 amino acids. V was trimmed by 3 bases and J by 4 bases, leaving 13 bases between them. This CDR3 is CASSFGRQGNQPQHF. The CDR3 DNA follows: TGTGCCAGCAGTTTTGGGCGGCAGGGAAATCAGCCCCAGCATTTT.

This clonotype was seen more than once but under ten times. The chain joins TRBV28 to TRBJ2-1; 9 bases agree with TRBD1. Germline V gives CDR1 MDHEN, CDR2 SYDVKM. The ends lost 4 bases at V and 6 bases at J; junction bases unmatched: 7. The CDR3 contains 15 residues. CDR3 nucleotide sequence: TGTGCCAGCAGTTCACAGGGGGCGCCGGGCAATGAGCAGTTCTTC. Translation: CASSSQGAPGNEQFF.

This clonotype was seen a handful of times. V and J are TRBV23-1 and TRBJ1-6; D ambiguous. TRBV23-1 is an ORF for which the function is uncertain. Trimming left V 0 bases short and J 9 bases short, with 9 bases between. The CDR3 contains 14 residues. The chain's CDR3 is CASSQSPSVSPLHF. Here the CDR3 DNA reads TGCGCCAGCAGTCAATCACCGTCCGTTTCACCCCTCCACTTT.

This clonotype appeared a few times. CDR3 sequence (DNA): TGCAGCGCTCCGTCGTTCGGTAATACGCAGTATTTT. This codes for CSAPSFGNTQYF. The genes are TRBV29-1 and TRBJ2-3, with D uncertain. Per the germline V gene, CDR1 is SQVTM and CDR2 is ANQGSEA. The CDR3 covers 12 residues. The germline V and J ends were trimmed by 7 bases and 7 bases, with 15 bases remaining between them.